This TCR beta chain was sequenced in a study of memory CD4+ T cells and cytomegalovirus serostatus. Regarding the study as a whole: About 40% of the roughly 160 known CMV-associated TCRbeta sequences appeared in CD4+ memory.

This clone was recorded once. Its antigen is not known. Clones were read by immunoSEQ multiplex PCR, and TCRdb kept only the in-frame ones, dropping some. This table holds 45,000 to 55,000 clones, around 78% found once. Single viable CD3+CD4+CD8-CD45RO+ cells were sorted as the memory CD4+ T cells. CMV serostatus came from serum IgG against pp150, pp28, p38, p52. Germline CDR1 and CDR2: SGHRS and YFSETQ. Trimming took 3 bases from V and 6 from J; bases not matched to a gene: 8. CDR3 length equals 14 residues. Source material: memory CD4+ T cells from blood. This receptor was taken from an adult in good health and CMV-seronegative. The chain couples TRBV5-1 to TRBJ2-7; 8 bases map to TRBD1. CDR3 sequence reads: CASSYQDRVGEQYF. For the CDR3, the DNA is TGCGCCAGCAGCTACCAGGACAGGGTGGGCGAGCAGTACTTC.